The clone carrying this TCR beta chain came up a few times. The antigen remains unidentified. Every isolated RNA sample was fully reverse transcribed, so sequencing captured expressed TCRB transcripts. Some 4 million reads were obtained on average from naive, central memory and regulatory T cell samples. Here immunoSEQ multiplex PCR was the method, and the copy in TCRdb shows in-frame clones only, minus some. The sample records hundreds of thousands of clones, around 16% being singletons. J was trimmed by 3 bases and V by 10 bases; bases with no gene match: 3. CDR1 and CDR2 from the germline V gene are SGHDT and YYEEEE. The CDR3 runs to 12 residues. This specimen belongs to a study of beta chain features in type 1 diabetes. Findings of the study overall: It was among patients, rather than healthy donors, that naive, central memory and Treg TCRB repertoires appeared more similar.

The sequence derives from a man aged 18 to 30 in good health. Sequencing was carried out using naive CD4+ T cells from blood. The V call is TRBV5-6, the J call TRBJ2-5; 10 bases match TRBD2. CDR3 DNA sequence: TGTGCCGTTGGGACTAGCGAAGAGACCCAGTACTTC. Its protein is CAVGTSEETQYF.